This T cell receptor (beta chain) was captured in a study of T cell changes during pregnancy in multiple sclerosis (dated by TCRdb to between 2018 and 2020). Background for the entire study: In women with multiple sclerosis, the researchers looked at how the T cell repertoire shifted as pregnancy progressed.

In regard to this clone: Its recognized antigen is unknown. Per-base qualities were not stored, and no clone one base away is much larger.

The receptor library was made with the immunoSEQ multiplex PCR assay. As stored in TCRdb, this immuneACCESS dataset retains in-frame rearrangements with V and J assigned. A fraction of the clones does not appear; measured against another copy, unresolved V genes explain less than half of the discrepancy, and the remainder lacks a known reason. For this sample there are some 90,000 clones; more than 85% appear just once. The ten most abundant clones make up 1.5% of the sample. This specimen consisted of peripheral blood, obtained in the first trimester of pregnancy. This receptor was taken from a female donor with multiple sclerosis, enrolled in a pregnancy study.

The CDR3 protein sequence reads: CASSHAPGVKLSYEQYF. The DNA is as follows: TGTGCCAGCAGTCACGCCCCCGGGGTAAAGCTATCCTACGAGCAGTACTTC. Recombination joined TRBV11-2 with TRBJ2-7; a weak D assignment points to TRBD2 (5 bases agree). From cysteine to phenylalanine, the CDR3 is 17 amino acids long. Only the CDR3 region is kept as DNA, spanning 51 bases read in frame from base 1. CDR1 and CDR2 were assigned from the germline V gene as SGHAT and FQNNGV. V loses 6 bases of germline sequence and J loses 1 base, and the interval between the two ends is 22 bases.